This TCR beta chain is drawn from a study of blood T cell repertoires in COVID-19. Looking at the study overall: PBMCs, B-cell-depleted T cells, or T cells provided the cDNA or gDNA that made up the material.

Authors' processing steps: For nucleated cells, counts were estimated from reference gene primer amplification. TCRdb keeps only in-frame clones here, not all; method: immunoSEQ multiplex PCR. V, J and clone size derive from that table, while D and trimming were established from the DNA sequence. This table has 300,000 or so clones, around 89% appearing once. This CDR3 is 12 amino acids long. V dropped 6 bases and J dropped 3 bases, with 9 bases sitting between them. The germline gives CDR1 SGDLS, CDR2 YYNGEE. The sequence was collected from a middle-aged woman with acute or convalescent COVID-19. The chain combines TRBV9 with TRBJ1-2; maybe TRBD1 (5 bases). Sequencing used peripheral blood. The CDR3 DNA reads TGTGCCAGCACAGGGCGCGACTATGGCTACACCTTC. Its translation is CASTGRDYGYTF.